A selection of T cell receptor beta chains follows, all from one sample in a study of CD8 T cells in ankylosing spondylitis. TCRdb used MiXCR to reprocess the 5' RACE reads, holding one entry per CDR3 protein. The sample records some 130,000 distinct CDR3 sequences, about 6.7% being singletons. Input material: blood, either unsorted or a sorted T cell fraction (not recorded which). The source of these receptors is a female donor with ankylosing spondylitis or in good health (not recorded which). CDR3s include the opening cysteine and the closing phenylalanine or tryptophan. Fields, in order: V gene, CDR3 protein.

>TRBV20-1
CSAYRQYQPQHF
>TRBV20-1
CSAPGPNFNQPQHF
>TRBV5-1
CASSLEGAEDTQYF
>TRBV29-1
CSVMGHLRPNTEAFF
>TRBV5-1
CASSQELDTQYF
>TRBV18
CASSRRDRGRTEAFF
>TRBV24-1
CATSDYIGELFF
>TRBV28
CASSLGRRNTGELFF
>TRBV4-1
CASSQTVGTGAPYEQYF
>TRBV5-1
CASSLRSLGDTQYF
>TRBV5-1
CASSLDSGGNNEQFF
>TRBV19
CTTASGGADTDTQYF
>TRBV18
CASSLIAETGATYEQYF